What follows are 26 T cell receptor beta chains derived from one specimen sequenced in a study of sequential checkpoint blockade in melanoma. TCRdb's table, derived via immunoSEQ multiplex PCR, lists solely in-frame clones and lacks some. Of several thousand clones in the sample, approximately 60% were seen once. Regarding treatment: randomized to nivolumab then ipilimumab (arm A) or the reverse (arm B). Sequenced here: CD8+ T cells sorted from blood (inferred from file names), sampled from a patient given nivolumab and ipilimumab in sequence. These TCRs come from a human donor with melanoma.

V is TRBV9 and J is TRBJ1-6, with D uncertain. Trimming stripped 4 bases from V and 7 bases from J, with 15 bases between. The length of the CDR3 is 15 residues. Germline V CDR1 and CDR2: SGDLS, YYNGEE. The CDR3 DNA reads TGTGCCAGCAGCCCCCATAGAGAGGCAAATTCACCCCTCCACTTT. This encodes CASSPHREANSPLHF. Full variable domain (outside the CDR3, taken from reference TRBV9 and TRBJ1-6): DSGVTQTPKHLITATGQRVTLRCSPRSGDLSVYWYQQSLDQGLQFLIQYYNGEERAKGNILERFSAQQFPDLHSELNLSSLELGDSALYFCASSPHREANSPLHFGNGTRLTVT.

A single count supports this clone. This chain joins TRBV30 and TRBJ1-4; D remains unclear. The CDR3 extends over 15 amino acids. Trimming took 5 bases from V and 0 from J, leaving 13 bases between them. Germline loops: CDR1 GTSNPN, CDR2 SVGIG (reference sequence). CDR3: CAWVPDGATNEKLFF. For the CDR3, the DNA is TGTGCCTGGGTTCCAGACGGAGCAACTAATGAAAAACTGTTTTTT.

This clone was counted between two and nine times. V and J are TRBV5-4 and TRBJ2-7, with D tentatively TRBD2 (6 bases). CDR3 length: 16 residues. The ends were cut back, 4 bases at V and 2 bases at J, with 19 bases in the middle. Germline CDR1 reads SGHNT; CDR2 reads YYREEE (reference sequence). For the CDR3, the DNA is TGTGCCAGCAGCACACTCCGGCGGGGTGGGACCTACGAGCAGTACTTC. Residues: CASSTLRRGGTYEQYF. Filled out from reference TRBV5-4 and TRBJ2-7, the complete variable domain reads ETGVTQSPTHLIKTRGQQVTLRCSSQSGHNTVSWYQQALGQGPQFIFQYYREEENGRGNFPPRFSGLQFPNYSSELNVNALELDDSALYLCASSTLRRGGTYEQYFGPGTRLTVT.

The chain links TRBV27 to TRBJ2-7; 7 positions agree with TRBD2. There are 15 residues in the CDR3. J lost 3 bases, V lost 4 bases, and 9 bases had no gene match. The germline gives CDR1 MNHEY, CDR2 SMNVEV (reference sequence). CDR3 loop: CASSSAASGYYEQYF. In DNA form, the CDR3 reads TGTGCCAGCAGTTCGGCCGCTAGCGGTTACTACGAGCAGTACTTC.

The chain recombines TRBV9 with TRBJ1-5; D may be TRBD1 (6 bases). Germline assignment: CDR1 SGDLS and CDR2 YYNGEE. The CDR3 is made up of 15 amino acids. Trimming pared 0 bases from V and 7 bases from J, leaving 14 bases between. The CDR3 DNA is TGTGCCAGCAGCGTAGTTGGGGCAGGGGAACAGCCCCAGCATTTT. It translates to CASSVVGAGEQPQHF.

This clone has a single count. The chain couples TRBV7-9 to TRBJ1-6, with no clear D. The germline V gene encodes CDR1 SEHNR and CDR2 FQNEAQ (reference sequence). The CDR3 consists of 16 residues. V was clipped by 4 bases and J by 7 bases, with 17 bases between them. CDR3 coding DNA: TGTGCCAGCAGCTCACCCGTCGCGCCGGGGAATTCACCCCTCCACTTT. It yields the protein CASSSPVAPGNSPLHF.

The chain combines TRBV7-9 with TRBJ2-7; 8 bases align to TRBD2. The germline V gene encodes CDR1 SEHNR and CDR2 FQNEAQ (reference sequence). Trimming at V came to 6 bases and at J to 7 bases, leaving 17 bases not matched to a gene. The CDR3 is made up of 16 amino acids. CDR3 loop: CASSLGYREGHEEQYF. The DNA of the CDR3 is TGTGCCAGCAGTCTCGGCTACCGGGAGGGGCATGAGGAGCAGTACTTC.

This clone was counted between two and nine times. The chain has TRBV23-1 and TRBJ1-1; D is unresolved. TRBV23-1 is noted as an ORF with a role that remains uncertain. Deletions cut 2 bases from V and 3 bases from J, with 13 bases between. CDR3 size: 15 residues. CDR3 sequence (DNA): TGCGCCAGCAGTCAAGGGCAGACCCCGGACACTGAAGCTTTCTTT. Protein product: CASSQGQTPDTEAFF.

As concerns this clone: This sequence is one base from a far larger clone and is likely a read error. This sample also contains other DNA sequences that code for the same CDR3. The CDR3 loop is CASSLSGAPHEQYF. In DNA form, the CDR3 reads TGCGCCAGCAGCTTGTCAGGGGCGCCCCACGAGCAGTACTTC. The rearrangement links TRBV5-1 to TRBJ2-7, with TRBD1 as a possible D gene (6 bases). Germline V lookup: CDR1 SGHRS, CDR2 YFSETQ. This CDR3 comprises 14 residues. The V gene lost 1 base and the J gene lost 5 bases, with 13 bases spanning the gap.

The V call is TRBV5-1, the J call TRBJ2-7; 9 bases agree with TRBD2. CDR1 is SGHRS, CDR2 YFSETQ, per germline. The ends lost 2 bases at V and 7 bases at J; junction bases unmatched: 16. The CDR3 extends over 17 amino acids. In DNA, the CDR3 is TGCGCCAGCAGCTTCGGGACTAGCCGATCCCTCGGCGAGGAGCAGTACTTC. It encodes CASSFGTSRSLGEEQYF. Drawing the rest from reference TRBV5-1 and TRBJ2-7, the complete variable domain is KAGVTQTPRYLIKTRGQQVTLSCSPISGHRSVSWYQQTPGQGLQFLFEYFSETQRNKGNFPGRFSGRQFSNSRSEMNVSTLELGDSALYLCASSFGTSRSLGEEQYFGPGTRLTVT.

The chain joins TRBV19 to TRBJ2-7; 12 positions agree with TRBD2. The CDR3 spans 15 residues. J was trimmed by 3 bases and V by 6 bases; bases with no gene match: 6. CDR1 is LNHDA and CDR2 is SQIVND in the germline V gene (reference sequence). CDR3 protein: CASSLAGGNHYEQYF. The CDR3 region has the DNA TGTGCCAGTAGCCTAGCGGGAGGGAACCACTACGAGCAGTACTTC.

Only a few counts were recorded for this clone. V is TRBV5-4 and J is TRBJ2-7; no clear D gene. V shed 2 bases and J shed 2 bases, with 11 bases lying between them. Germline V CDR1 and CDR2: SGHNT, YYREEE (reference sequence). The CDR3 sequence is 14 residues long. The CDR3 DNA follows: TGTGCCAGCAGCTTCGTGGCGGATCCCTACGAGCAGTACTTC. As protein: CASSFVADPYEQYF.

This clone was seen a handful of times. The chain combines TRBV4-1 with TRBJ1-5; no clear D gene. This CDR3 spans 16 amino acids. Germline CDR1 MGHRA, CDR2 YSYEKL. Trimming cost V 0 bases and J 0 bases, with 9 bases left between them. Here the CDR3 reads CASSQEVPYSNQPQHF. The CDR3 coding sequence is TGCGCCAGCAGCCAAGAAGTCCCCTATAGCAATCAGCCCCAGCATTTT.

The chain employs TRBV4-1 and TRBJ1-1; no reliable D call. The CDR3 contains 17 residues. Germline V gene lookup returns CDR1 MGHRA and CDR2 YSYEKL. V gave up 1 base and J gave up 10 bases, with 25 bases separating them. In DNA form, the CDR3 reads TGCGCCAGCAGCCAAGTTGAGAGTTGGGAGGGAGGAGCAGGAGCTTTCTTT. Its translation: CASSQVESWEGGAGAFF.

This clone was found a few times. This chain joins TRBV7-9 and TRBJ2-7, with D possibly TRBD2 on 5 matching bases. Trimming cost V 5 bases and J 2 bases, with 16 bases left between them. The CDR3 contains 15 residues. From germline, CDR1 is SEHNR and CDR2 FQNEAQ (reference sequence). CDR3 sequence reads: CASSPFPGGAYEQYF. DNA of the CDR3: TGTGCCAGCAGCCCCTTTCCAGGAGGCGCCTACGAGCAGTACTTC. The full variable domain, completed using reference TRBV7-9 and TRBJ2-7, is DTGVSQNPRHKITKRGQNVTFRCDPISEHNRLYWYRQTLGQGPEFLTYFQNEAQLEKSRLLSDRFSAERPKGSFSTLEIQRTEQGDSAMYLCASSPFPGGAYEQYFGPGTRLTVT.

Of note for this clone: Within the sample, other DNA sequences also encode this same CDR3. This chain joins TRBV6-6 and TRBJ1-5; possibly TRBD1 for D (5 bases). This CDR3 is 15 amino acids long. V shed 0 bases and J shed 4 bases, with 10 bases lying between them. Germline assignment: CDR1 MNHNY and CDR2 SVGAGI (reference sequence). This CDR3 is CASSYSPGGNQPQHF. Here the CDR3 DNA reads TGTGCCAGCAGTTACTCGCCGGGGGGGAATCAGCCCCAGCATTTT.

The V call is TRBV27, the J call TRBJ2-7; no definite D call. The CDR3 consists of 13 residues. V dropped 5 bases and J dropped 3 bases, with 11 bases sitting between them. Germline V lookup: CDR1 MNHEY, CDR2 SMNVEV (reference sequence). The CDR3 loop is CASSPEFNYEQYF. CDR3 coding DNA: TGTGCCAGCAGTCCCGAGTTTAACTACGAGCAGTACTTC.

This clone was detected a few times. The chain couples TRBV7-2 to TRBJ2-7; perhaps TRBD1 as D (6 bases). The ends were cut back, 4 bases at V and 2 bases at J, with 12 bases in the middle. The CDR3 spans 14 residues. Germline V gene sequence: CDR1 SGHTA, CDR2 FQGNSA. In nucleotides, the CDR3 is TGTGCCAGCAGCTCCAGGGGTTACCCCTACGAGCAGTACTTC. Protein sequence: CASSSRGYPYEQYF.

The rearrangement joins TRBV4-2 to TRBJ2-7, with 14 bases lining up with TRBD2. This CDR3 is built from 16 residues. Looked up from germline, CDR1 is LGHNA and CDR2 is YNFKEQ. The junction had 2 bases not matched to a gene; V was cut back by 0 bases and J by 4 bases. CDR3 bases: TGTGCCAGCAGCCAAGAAGGGACTAGCGGGAGTTACGAGCAGTACTTC. This encodes CASSQEGTSGSYEQYF.

The CDR3 is CASSQERGFYEQYF. As DNA, the CDR3 is TGCGCCAGCAGCCAAGAGCGGGGTTTCTACGAGCAGTACTTC. V is TRBV4-3 and J is TRBJ2-7; D may be TRBD2 (6 bases). The V end lost 0 bases, the J end lost 3 bases, and 9 bases lay between the germline ends. Germline V CDR1 and CDR2: LGHNA, YSLEER. The CDR3 loop spans 14 amino acids.

CDR3 amino acids: CASSTTGGAFYEQYF. CDR3 nucleotide sequence: TGTGCCAGTAGTACCACAGGGGGCGCTTTCTACGAGCAGTACTTC. The chain combines TRBV19 with TRBJ2-7; 9 bases are a match to TRBD1. The CDR3 contains 15 residues. Germline V gives CDR1 LNHDA, CDR2 SQIVND (reference sequence). The J segment lost 3 bases and the V segment lost 4 bases, leaving 7 bases of the junction unmatched. The full variable domain, with the rest looked up from reference TRBV19 and TRBJ2-7, is DGGITQSPKYLFRKEGQNVTLSCEQNLNHDAMYWYRQDPGQGLRLIYYSQIVNDFQKGDIAEGYSVSREKKESFPLTVTSAQKNPTAFYLCASSTTGGAFYEQYFGPGTRLTVT.

This clone was seen once. CDR3 residues: CASSFGGGRAQYF. In DNA, the CDR3 is TGTGCCAGCAGTTTTGGTGGCGGGAGGGCCCAGTACTTC. The chain employs TRBV27 and TRBJ2-7, with 9 positions matching TRBD2. V gave up 3 bases and J gave up 10 bases; unmatched junction bases: 7. The CDR3 is 13 residues long. Germline-derived CDR1 and CDR2 are MNHEY and SMNVEV (reference sequence).

In its sample, this clone is medium-sized (0.01 to 0.1%). The J gene is TRBJ2-7, the V gene TRBV2, with 13 bases lining up with TRBD2. The CDR3 runs 13 residues. Germline CDR1 reads SNHLY; CDR2 reads FYNNEI. V gave up 6 bases and J gave up 6 bases; unmatched junction bases: 2. CDR3 residues: CASRGTSGVEQYF. Written as DNA, the CDR3 is TGTGCCAGCAGGGGGACTAGCGGGGTCGAGCAGTACTTC. Full variable domain (outside the CDR3, taken from reference TRBV2 and TRBJ2-7): EPEVTQTPSHQVTQMGQEVILRCVPISNHLYFYWYRQILGQKVEFLVSFYNNEISEKSEIFDDQFSVERPDGSNFTLKIRSTKLEDSAMYFCASRGTSGVEQYFGPGTRLTVT.

The rearrangement links TRBV7-9 to TRBJ1-5, with D perhaps matching TRBD1 (5 bases). This CDR3 spans 18 amino acids. Germline V gene sequence: CDR1 SEHNR, CDR2 FQNEAQ (reference sequence). Trimming cost V 5 bases and J 5 bases, with 25 bases left between them. The CDR3 sequence: CASSLVQGISTRHQPQHF. CDR3 in DNA: TGTGCCAGCAGCCTTGTGCAGGGTATTAGCACACGCCATCAGCCCCAGCATTTT.

This clone was observed once. The chain is built from TRBV11-2 and TRBJ2-7, with 10 bases that match TRBD2. V trimming: 1 base; J trimming: 2 bases; junction bases outside the gene matches: 2. The CDR3 extends over 15 amino acids. In germline, CDR1 is SGHAT, CDR2 FQNNGV. CDR3 amino acids: CASSLAAGGPYEQYF. The DNA of the CDR3 is TGTGCCAGCAGCTTAGCAGCGGGAGGGCCCTACGAGCAGTACTTC.

This clone has just a few counts. The chain couples TRBV4-1 to TRBJ1-2, with 8 bases fitting TRBD1. CDR1 and CDR2 (germline): MGHRA, YSYEKL. The CDR3 is 16 residues long. V dropped 0 bases and J dropped 4; count of bases not matched to a gene: 7. The CDR3 here is CASSQDRQGNIYGYTF. As DNA, the CDR3 is TGCGCCAGCAGCCAAGATAGACAGGGGAATATCTATGGCTACACCTTC.